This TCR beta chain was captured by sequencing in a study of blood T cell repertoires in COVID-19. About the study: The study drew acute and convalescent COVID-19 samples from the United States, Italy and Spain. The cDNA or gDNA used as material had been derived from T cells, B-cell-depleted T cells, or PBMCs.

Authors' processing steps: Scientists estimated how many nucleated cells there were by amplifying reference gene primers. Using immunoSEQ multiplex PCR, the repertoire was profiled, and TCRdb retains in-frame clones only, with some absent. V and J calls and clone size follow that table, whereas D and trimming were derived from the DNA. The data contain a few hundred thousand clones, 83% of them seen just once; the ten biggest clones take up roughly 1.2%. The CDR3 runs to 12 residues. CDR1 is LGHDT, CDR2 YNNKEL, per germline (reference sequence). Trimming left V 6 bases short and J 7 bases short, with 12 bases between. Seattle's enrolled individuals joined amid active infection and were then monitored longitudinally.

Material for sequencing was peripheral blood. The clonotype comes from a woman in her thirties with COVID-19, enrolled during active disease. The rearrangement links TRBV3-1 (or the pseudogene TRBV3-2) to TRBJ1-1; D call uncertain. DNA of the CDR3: TGTGCCAGCAGATCAGGAGGGTTTGAAGCTTTCTTT. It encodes CASRSGGFEAFF.